This T cell receptor beta chain was sequenced for a study of OX40 agonist ivuxolimab in advanced cancers. This table comes from immunoSEQ multiplex PCR, and its TCRdb copy is limited to in-frame clones, with some not included. The table lists about 47,000 clones, under 90% of them singletons. The CDR3 spans 12 residues. The V end was cut by 5 bases, the J end by 5 bases, with 9 bases between. Germline CDR1 is PRHDT and CDR2 is FYEKMQ (reference sequence). This clone occurred once. The TCR originated in an adult with an advanced solid tumor such as melanoma, head and neck, liver or kidney cancer. The rearrangement links TRBV13 to TRBJ1-2; unclear D gene. The specimen comprised CD4+ or CD8+ T cells sorted from blood, sampled in a trial of the OX40 agonist ivuxolimab. CDR3 protein: CASSPQGYGYTF. The CDR3 DNA follows: TGTGCCAGCAGCCCCCAAGGGTATGGCTACACCTTC.